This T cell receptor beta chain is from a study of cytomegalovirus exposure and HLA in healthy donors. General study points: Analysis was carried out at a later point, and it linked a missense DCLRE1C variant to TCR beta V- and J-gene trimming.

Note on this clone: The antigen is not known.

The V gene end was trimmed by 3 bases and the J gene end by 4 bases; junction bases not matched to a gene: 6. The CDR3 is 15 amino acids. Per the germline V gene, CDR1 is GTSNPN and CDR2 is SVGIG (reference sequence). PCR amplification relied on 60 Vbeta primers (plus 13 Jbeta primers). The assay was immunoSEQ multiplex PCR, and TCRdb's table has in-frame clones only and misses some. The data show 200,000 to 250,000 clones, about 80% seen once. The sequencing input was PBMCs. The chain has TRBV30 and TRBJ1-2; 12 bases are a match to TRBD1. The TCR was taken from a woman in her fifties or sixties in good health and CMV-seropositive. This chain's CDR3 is CAWREPGQGAYGYTF. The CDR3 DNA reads TGTGCCTGGAGGGAACCGGGACAGGGGGCCTATGGCTACACCTTC. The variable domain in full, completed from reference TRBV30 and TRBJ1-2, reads SQTIHQWPATLVQPVGSPLSLECTVEGTSNPNLYWYRQAAGRGLQLLFYSVGIGQISSEVPQNLSASRPQDRQFILSSKKLLLSDSGFYLCAWREPGQGAYGYTFGSGTRLTVV.